One sample yielded the 31 T cell receptor beta chains listed below, sequenced in a study of control samples from healthy donors and cancer patients. The table came from immunoSEQ multiplex PCR; TCRdb's copy has only in-frame clones and leaves some out. The sample has approximately 94,000 clones, 91% seen once. Sequenced material: blood. The receptors were sampled from a woman aged 25 to 45 in good health.

V and J are TRBV30 and TRBJ1-5; no clear D. Trimming cost V 1 base and J 5 bases, with 9 bases left between them. The germline V gene encodes CDR1 GTSNPN and CDR2 SVGIG (reference sequence). The CDR3 is 13 amino acids. CDR3 DNA: TGTGCCTGGAGTGCGAAAAGATATCAGCCCCAGCATTTT. It specifies CAWSAKRYQPQHF.

This chain uses TRBV5-4 with TRBJ2-5; D gene unclear. The germline CDR1 and CDR2 sequences are SGHNT and YYREEE (reference sequence). This CDR3 region has 12 residues. Trimming pared 2 bases from V and 5 bases from J, leaving 7 bases between. CDR3 DNA: TGTGCCAGCAGCTTAAACGGCGAGACCCAGTACTTC. Its translation: CASSLNGETQYF.

V gene TRBV19 combines with J gene TRBJ1-2; tentatively, D is TRBD1 (6 bases). V gave up 3 bases and J gave up 6 bases, with 11 bases separating them. The CDR3 is 13 amino acids. Germline loops: CDR1 LNHDA, CDR2 SQIVND (reference sequence). DNA of the CDR3: TGTGCCAGTAGTATCGGCCAGGGGAATGGCTACACCTTC. It codes for CASSIGQGNGYTF.

The genes are TRBV10-3 and TRBJ1-2; TRBD1 aligns across 7 bases. Trimming at V came to 4 bases and at J to 3 bases, leaving 5 bases not matched to a gene. The germline gives CDR1 ENHRY, CDR2 SYGVKD. The CDR3 consists of 14 residues. DNA of the CDR3: TGTGCCATCAGTGCGAGGGGGCGGGACTATGGCTACACCTTC. Encoded protein: CAISARGRDYGYTF.

The chain couples TRBV12-3 or TRBV12-4 to TRBJ1-5; D unclear. The CDR3 covers 13 residues. Between the trimmed V and J ends, which lost 2 bases and 4 bases, there was a span of 6 bases. The CDR3 DNA sequence: TGTGCCAGCAGTTTAAGCGATAATCAGCCCCAGCATTTT. This codes for CASSLSDNQPQHF.

The chain links TRBV5-1 to TRBJ1-1, with D maybe TRBD1 (5 bases). V shed 4 bases and J shed 10 bases, with 17 bases lying between them. This CDR3 contains 13 residues. Looked up from germline, CDR1 is SGHRS and CDR2 is YFSETQ. DNA for the CDR3: TGCGCCAGCAGCCCACCACTCGACAGAAGAGCTTTCTTT. Translating it yields CASSPPLDRRAFF.

CDR3 loop: CASKSQGGNTEAFF. The DNA for the CDR3 is TGTGCCAGCAAATCGCAGGGGGGTAACACTGAAGCTTTCTTT. The chain joins TRBV6-5 to TRBJ1-1; TRBD1 aligns across 7 bases. CDR1 is MNHEY, CDR2 SVGAGI, per germline. V was clipped by 7 bases and J by 2 bases; unmatched bases: 7. The CDR3 is made up of 14 amino acids.

This clone was seen only a few times. The chain combines TRBV3-1 (or the pseudogene TRBV3-2) with TRBJ2-1, with TRBD2 matching over 8 bases. The CDR3 runs to 13 residues. Trimming at V came to 7 bases and at J to 8 bases, leaving 7 bases not matched to a gene. Germline V CDR1 and CDR2: LGHDT, YNNKEL (reference sequence). The CDR3 nucleotides are TGTGCCAGCACCGGGACTAGTGTCCATGAGCAGTTCTTC. As protein: CASTGTSVHEQFF.

The J gene is TRBJ1-5, the V gene TRBV7-9, with unresolved D. V lost 5 bases, J lost 3 bases, and 11 bases lay in between. CDR1 is SEHNR, CDR2 FQNEAQ, per germline (reference sequence). There are 14 residues in the CDR3. The CDR3 DNA follows: TGTGCCAGCAGCGGGAGCTTGAACAATCAGCCCCAGCATTTT. This codes for CASSGSLNNQPQHF.

The V gene is TRBV10-1, the J gene TRBJ2-1; no reliable D call. This CDR3 has 14 amino acids. Looked up from germline, CDR1 is WNHNN and CDR2 is SYGVQD (reference sequence). Trimming took 4 bases from V and 9 from J, leaving 16 bases between them. DNA of the CDR3: TGCGCCAGCAGTGGGTACTCACGGCACGGTGAGCAGTTCTTC. Its translation is CASSGYSRHGEQFF.

The chain links TRBV28 to TRBJ1-1, with D perhaps matching TRBD1 (6 bases). The CDR3 has 16 amino acids. Germline values: CDR1 MDHEN, CDR2 SYDVKM. The V end lost 2 bases, the J end lost 3 bases, and 16 bases lay between the germline ends. CDR3 bases: TGTGCCAGCAGTTTAGGAGGGGGGGTGAGGTACACTGAAGCTTTCTTT. It encodes CASSLGGGVRYTEAFF.

The genes are TRBV7-9 and TRBJ2-5; D might be TRBD1 (6 bases). Per germline, CDR1 SEHNR and CDR2 FQNEAQ (reference sequence). The CDR3 has 18 amino acids. V lost 1 base, J lost 2 bases, and 20 bases lay in between. CDR3 region: CASSLGLGEGGYQETQYF. The DNA for the CDR3 is TGTGCCAGCAGCTTAGGCCTCGGGGAAGGGGGTTATCAAGAGACCCAGTACTTC. The full variable domain, its missing parts supplied by reference TRBV7-9 and TRBJ2-5, is DTGVSQNPRHKITKRGQNVTFRCDPISEHNRLYWYRQTLGQGPEFLTYFQNEAQLEKSRLLSDRFSAERPKGSFSTLEIQRTEQGDSAMYLCASSLGLGEGGYQETQYFGPGTRLLVL.

V is TRBV30 and J is TRBJ1-2; D gene unclear. From germline, CDR1 is GTSNPN and CDR2 SVGIG (reference sequence). V lost 2 bases, J lost 7 bases, and 14 bases lay in between. The CDR3 sequence is 13 residues long. The CDR3 coding sequence is TGTGCCTGGAGTCCTATCCCGACGAGTGGCTACACCTTC. The encoded protein is CAWSPIPTSGYTF.

This clone occurred once. V gene TRBV5-5 combines with J gene TRBJ2-2, with 9 nucleotides matching TRBD1. The CDR3 covers 15 residues. CDR1 is SGHKS, CDR2 YYEKEE, per germline (reference sequence). The J segment lost 4 bases and the V segment lost 4 bases, leaving 5 bases of the junction unmatched. CDR3 protein: CASSRGQGSTGELFF. The DNA of the CDR3 is TGTGCCAGCAGCCGAGGACAGGGGAGCACCGGGGAGCTGTTTTTT.

This chain connects TRBV28 to TRBJ2-1, with TRBD2 identical over 7 bases. This CDR3 is built from 15 residues. With V trimmed by 6 bases and J by 7 bases, 12 bases remained unmatched. Germline V gives CDR1 MDHEN, CDR2 SYDVKM. The chain's CDR3 is CASSRGEGIMNEQFF. Written as DNA, the CDR3 is TGTGCCAGCAGCCGCGGGGAGGGAATAATGAATGAGCAGTTCTTC.

The rearrangement uses TRBV10-3 and TRBJ2-5, with 8 bases matching TRBD2. The CDR3 is 15 residues long. With V trimmed by 6 bases and J by 5 bases, 11 bases remained unmatched. CDR1 is ENHRY, CDR2 SYGVKD, per germline. CDR3 region: CAISGSGGVRETQYF. The CDR3 nucleotides read TGTGCCATCAGCGGCAGCGGGGGCGTCAGGGAGACCCAGTACTTC.

This clone was seen just once. The rearrangement uses TRBV5-1 and TRBJ1-4; D gene uncertain. The V end lost 1 base, the J end lost 8 bases, and 12 bases lay between the germline ends. The CDR3 has 14 residues. Germline V lookup: CDR1 SGHRS, CDR2 YFSETQ. CDR3 DNA sequence: TGCGCCAGCAGCTTGACAGATCTATTGGAAAAACTGTTTTTT. Amino acids: CASSLTDLLEKLFF.

V usage is TRBV4-1 and J usage is TRBJ2-7, with no clear D. CDR1 and CDR2 (germline): MGHRA, YSYEKL. V was cut by 1 base and J by 1 base, with 8 bases left in between. The CDR3 length is 14 residues. The CDR3 nucleotides are TGCGCCAGCAGCCAAGTGACGGAGTCCTACGAGCAGTACTTC. Its translation: CASSQVTESYEQYF.

As concerns this clone: The same CDR3 is also encoded by other DNA sequences in this sample. V is TRBV19 and J is TRBJ1-2; 12 positions agree with TRBD1. V lost 6 bases and J lost 5; bases outside the gene matches: 4. The CDR3 length is 14 residues. Germline V gene data show CDR1 as LNHDA and CDR2 as SQIVND (reference sequence). CDR3 DNA: TGTGCCAGTAGACCGGGACAGGGGGCTTATGGCTACACCTTC. As protein: CASRPGQGAYGYTF.

As concerns this clone: The DNA is omitted, as the CDR3 cannot be located on it reliably, and the CDR3 follows TCRdb's listing. V and J are TRBV21-1 and TRBJ1-5; the table's D call, TRBD1, has no DNA check behind it. TRBV21-1 counts as a pseudogene. Ends included, the CDR3 has 15 residues. This CDR3 is CASRPVGQGSQPQHF.

The V call is TRBV10-1, the J call TRBJ1-1; no firm D call. CDR3 length equals 18 residues. Per germline, CDR1 WNHNN and CDR2 SYGVQD (reference sequence). Trimming stripped 0 bases from V and 5 bases from J, with 22 bases between. CDR3: CASSESLRLNSMDTEAFF. CDR3 nucleotide sequence: TGCGCCAGCAGTGAGTCGCTCAGGCTCAACTCCATGGATACTGAAGCTTTCTTT.

This chain uses TRBV5-4 with TRBJ2-7; TRBD1 matches at 8 bases. The CDR3 extends over 16 amino acids. V was clipped by 0 bases and J by 5 bases; unmatched bases: 10. From germline, CDR1 is SGHNT and CDR2 YYREEE (reference sequence). CDR3 amino acids: CASSLGYGQGHNEQYF. The DNA for the CDR3 is TGTGCCAGCAGCTTGGGGTACGGACAGGGTCACAACGAGCAGTACTTC.

The chain carries TRBV6-5 and TRBJ1-4, with 7 nucleotides matching TRBD1. V dropped 6 bases and J dropped 3; count of bases not matched to a gene: 4. The CDR3 has 14 residues. Germline CDR1 and CDR2: MNHEY and SVGAGI. The CDR3 spells CASRQGRANEKLFF. The CDR3 DNA reads TGTGCCAGCAGACAGGGGAGGGCTAATGAAAAACTGTTTTTT.

The chain joins TRBV10-2 to TRBJ2-1; a possible D gene is TRBD2 (5 bases). The V end was cut by 8 bases, the J end by 6 bases, with 11 bases between. This CDR3 comprises 12 residues. Germline assignment: CDR1 WSHSY and CDR2 SAAADI. Here the CDR3 reads CASRSGLNEQFF. The CDR3 bases are TGCGCCAGCCGAAGCGGCCTCAATGAGCAGTTCTTC.

J is TRBJ1-1 and V is TRBV15; D remains unclear. Trimming shortened V by 3 bases and J by 2 bases, and 10 bases separated the two germline ends. The germline V gene encodes CDR1 LNHNV and CDR2 YYDKDF (reference sequence). This CDR3 has 14 residues. Written as DNA, the CDR3 is TGTGCCACCAGCAGGGAAATGGTAAACACTGAAGCTTTCTTT. Its protein is CATSREMVNTEAFF.

The chain carries TRBV5-1 and TRBJ2-7; tentative D call: TRBD2 (5 bases). The CDR3 loop spans 15 amino acids. Trimming left V 3 bases short and J 0 bases short, with 13 bases between. Germline V gene data show CDR1 as SGHRS and CDR2 as YFSETQ. CDR3 region: CASSSDSGGSYEQYF. CDR3 bases: TGCGCCAGCAGCTCGGACTCCGGCGGCTCCTACGAGCAGTACTTC.

This chain uses TRBV5-1 with TRBJ2-7; the match to TRBD1 covers 10 bases. The CDR3 covers 17 residues. The germline CDR1 and CDR2 sequences are SGHRS and YFSETQ. The trim removed 0 bases at V and 4 bases at J, leaving 10 bases unmatched. CDR3 residues: CASSLEPAGDRGYEQYF. The DNA for the CDR3 is TGCGCCAGCAGCTTGGAGCCGGCAGGGGACAGGGGTTACGAGCAGTACTTC.

The J gene is TRBJ2-2, the V gene TRBV30, with 7 nucleotides matching TRBD2. After removal of 4 bases from V and 4 bases from J, the junction contained 6 bases not matched to a gene. The germline CDR1 and CDR2 sequences are GTSNPN and SVGIG (reference sequence). CDR3 length: 14 residues. This CDR3 reads CAWTAGAGTGELFF. The CDR3 DNA is TGTGCCTGGACGGCGGGAGCGGGCACCGGGGAGCTGTTTTTT.

The rearrangement joins TRBV7-6 to TRBJ1-3; TRBD1 is a possible D gene (5 bases). Germline CDR1 is SGHVS and CDR2 is FNYEAQ. The length of the CDR3 is 16 residues. Deletions cut 2 bases from V and 0 bases from J, with 11 bases between. Here the CDR3 reads CASSLSGTDSGNTIYF. The CDR3 coding sequence is TGTGCCAGCAGCTTATCCGGGACGGACTCTGGAAACACCATATATTTT.

The chain uses TRBV7-3 and TRBJ1-1; TRBD1 might be the D (5 bases). Per the germline V gene, CDR1 is SGHTA and CDR2 is FQGTGA. Deletions cut 5 bases from V and 5 bases from J, with 15 bases between. The CDR3 loop spans 14 amino acids. The CDR3 DNA reads as TGTGCCAGCAGCCTAAACGGGGGTGGGACTGAAGCTTTCTTT. This sequence encodes CASSLNGGGTEAFF.

The rearrangement joins TRBV12-3 or TRBV12-4 to TRBJ1-5; D is uncertain. V was clipped by 3 bases and J by 5 bases, with 5 bases between them. This CDR3 contains 12 residues. The CDR3 DNA is TGTGCCAGCAGTTTTGGGGATCAGCCCCAGCATTTT. Translation gives CASSFGDQPQHF.